This TCR beta chain was identified in a study of control samples from healthy donors and cancer patients. Looked up from germline, CDR1 is SGDLS and CDR2 is YYNGEE. Germline trimming cut 2 bases from V and 7 bases from J; bases unmatched to any gene: 10. The length of the CDR3 is 17 residues. This table comes from immunoSEQ multiplex PCR, and its TCRdb copy is limited to in-frame clones, with some not included. The sample has fewer than 250,000 clones, 91% seen once; the top ten hold approximately 2%. The specimen was blood. V is TRBV9 and J is TRBJ1-4, with 11 bases fitting TRBD1. The receptor comes from a young man in good health. CDR3 sequence: CASSVGTGGRRAEKLFF. The CDR3 nucleotides are TGTGCCAGCAGCGTCGGGACAGGGGGGCGTAGGGCTGAAAAACTGTTTTTT.